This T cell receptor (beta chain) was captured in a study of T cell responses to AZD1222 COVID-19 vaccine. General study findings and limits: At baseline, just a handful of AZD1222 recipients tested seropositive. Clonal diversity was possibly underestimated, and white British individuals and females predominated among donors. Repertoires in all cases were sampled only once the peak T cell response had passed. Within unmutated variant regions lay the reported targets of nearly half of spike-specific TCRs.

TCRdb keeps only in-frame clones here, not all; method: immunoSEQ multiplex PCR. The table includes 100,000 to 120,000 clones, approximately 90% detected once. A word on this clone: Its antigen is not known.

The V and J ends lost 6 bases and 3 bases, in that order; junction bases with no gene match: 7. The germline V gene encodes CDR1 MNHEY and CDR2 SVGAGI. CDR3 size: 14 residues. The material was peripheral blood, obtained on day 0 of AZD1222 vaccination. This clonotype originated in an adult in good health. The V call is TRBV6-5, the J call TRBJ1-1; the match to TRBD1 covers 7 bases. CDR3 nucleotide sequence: TGTGCCAGCAGATTAACAGGGGCCGACACTGAAGCTTTCTTT. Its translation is CASRLTGADTEAFF.